This T cell receptor (beta chain) was obtained from a study of human T cells and chemical hapten exposure. Time point here: pre-sensitization, week 0. Specified treatment: therapeutic diphenylcyclopropenone sensitization with weekly scalp DPC. TCRdb re-called the RACE reads through MiXCR, storing one row per CDR3 protein. This sample has a few hundred thousand distinct CDR3 sequences; 7.5% to 8% occur once, and the top ten carry 1.2%. The origin of this receptor is a man aged 18 to 30 with alopecia areata. Some clones in this sample may be carry-over from other donors' samples. Here the sequenced sample was whole blood, taken in connection with sensitization to the hapten diphenylcyclopropenone (DPC).

Here the CDR3 reads CASSQGTSGGQETQYF. CDR3 DNA sequence: TGCGCCAGCAGCCAAGGTACTAGCGGGGGCCAAGAGACCCAGTACTTC. The J gene is TRBJ2-5, the V gene TRBV4-3; 11 bases map to TRBD2. Unmatched junction bases numbered 2, after V lost 1 base and J lost 1 base. The germline CDR1 and CDR2 sequences are LGHNA and YSLEER. CDR3 length equals 16 residues.